One sample yielded the 20 T cell receptor beta chains listed below, sequenced in a study of blood T cell repertoires in COVID-19. The data were produced by immunoSEQ multiplex PCR, yet TCRdb's version contains in-frame clones alone and is incomplete. This sample carries hundreds of thousands of clones, almost 85% of them seen once, and the ten largest clones take approximately 9.6%. Source material: PBMCs or T cells enriched from blood (not recorded which). These receptors all come from a woman aged 45-65 years with acute COVID-19.

This chain links TRBV4-1 with TRBJ1-1, with D possibly matching TRBD1 (6 bases). CDR3 length: 13 residues. CDR1 is MGHRA, CDR2 YSYEKL, per germline. V lost 4 bases to trimming and J lost 4 bases, with 10 bases between them. The CDR3 DNA follows: TGCGCCAGCAGCCCCGTAGGGGGCACTGAAGCTTTCTTT. Translated: CASSPVGGTEAFF.

The genes are TRBV10-2 and TRBJ2-1; D may be TRBD2 (5 bases). The V and J ends lost 6 bases and 3 bases respectively, with 12 bases between them. Germline values: CDR1 WSHSY, CDR2 SAAADI. This CDR3 has 14 residues. The CDR3 DNA follows: TGCGCCAGCAGCGACTATCTCGGCTACAATGAGCAGTTCTTC. This codes for CASSDYLGYNEQFF.

The genes are TRBV27 and TRBJ1-3; 9 positions agree with TRBD1. The CDR3 sequence is 15 residues long. V lost 6 bases to trimming and J lost 4 bases; unmatched junction nucleotides: 7. Per germline, CDR1 MNHEY and CDR2 SMNVEV (reference sequence). The CDR3: CASRPRQGGGNTIYF. CDR3 DNA sequence: TGTGCCAGCAGACCCCGACAGGGGGGCGGAAACACCATATATTTT.

This chain uses TRBV6-2 or TRBV6-3 with TRBJ2-7; 9 bases align to TRBD2. This CDR3 has 15 residues. Germline CDR1 and CDR2: MNHEY and SVGEGT. V lost 4 bases, J lost 3 bases, and 7 bases stayed unmatched. Written as DNA, the CDR3 is TGTGCCAGCAGTTCCCGACTAGCGGCAAGCTACGAGCAGTACTTC. Its translation is CASSSRLAASYEQYF.

The chain employs TRBV19 and TRBJ2-5, with D unclear. The CDR3 runs to 14 residues. V lost 6 bases and J lost 5, with 16 bases in between. Germline assignment: CDR1 LNHDA and CDR2 SQIVND (reference sequence). The CDR3 DNA reads as TGTGCCAGTAGCGTTTCGGGTTACGGGGAGACCCAGTACTTC. Protein: CASSVSGYGETQYF.

CDR3: CASSSYSDGYTF. CDR3 sequence (DNA): TGTGCCAGCAGCTCCTATTCCGATGGCTACACCTTC. This chain joins TRBV5-6 and TRBJ1-2, with D uncertain. The CDR3 totals 12 residues. V lost 3 bases to trimming and J lost 6 bases, with 9 bases between them. CDR1 is SGHDT and CDR2 is YYEEEE in the germline V gene.

This sequence joins TRBV6-5 and TRBJ2-7; 8 positions match TRBD1. The trim removed 6 bases at V and 6 bases at J, leaving 10 bases unmatched. The CDR3 covers 14 residues. Germline V gene sequence: CDR1 MNHEY, CDR2 SVGAGI. CDR3 in amino acids: CASSRAGGIGEQYF. The CDR3 coding sequence is TGTGCCAGCAGCAGGGCAGGGGGCATAGGCGAGCAGTACTTC.

V usage is TRBV7-9 and J usage is TRBJ2-2, with 8 bases that match TRBD1. V dropped 5 bases and J dropped 14; count of bases not matched to a gene: 10. The CDR3 totals 13 residues. Germline CDR1 is SEHNR and CDR2 is FQNEAQ (reference sequence). This chain's CDR3 is CASSLTYQGALFF. The CDR3 nucleotides are TGTGCCAGCAGCCTAACCTACCAGGGGGCACTGTTTTTT. The whole variable domain, remainder taken from reference TRBV7-9 and TRBJ2-2, is DTGVSQNPRHKITKRGQNVTFRCDPISEHNRLYWYRQTLGQGPEFLTYFQNEAQLEKSRLLSDRFSAERPKGSFSTLEIQRTEQGDSAMYLCASSLTYQGALFFGEGSRLTVL.

The rearrangement links TRBV6-5 to TRBJ1-2; 10 bases agree with TRBD1. Germline lookup yields CDR1 MNHEY and CDR2 SVGAGI. Unmatched junction bases numbered 3, after V lost 6 bases and J lost 8 bases. This CDR3 has 12 residues. The DNA of the CDR3 is TGTGCCAGCAGGGGACAGGGGAACGGCTACACCTTC. Its translation: CASRGQGNGYTF.

V and J are TRBV7-9 and TRBJ1-5, with D tentatively TRBD1 (5 bases). The CDR3 consists of 15 residues. Per the germline V gene, CDR1 is SEHNR and CDR2 is FQNEAQ (reference sequence). With 5 bases removed from V and 0 bases from J, the gap between germline ends came to 11 bases. The CDR3 region has the DNA TGTGCCAGCAGCCGGGGGGAGACTAGCAATCAGCCCCAGCATTTT. Translation gives CASSRGETSNQPQHF.

This chain connects TRBV18 to TRBJ1-5, with D possibly matching TRBD1 (6 bases). Germline V gene lookup returns CDR1 KGHSH and CDR2 LQKENI. V dropped 3 bases and J dropped 9 bases, with 15 bases sitting between them. This CDR3 contains 14 residues. The CDR3 spells CASSPSRGGLPQHF. The CDR3 DNA reads TGTGCCAGCTCACCCTCGAGGGGGGGATTGCCCCAGCATTTT.

The chain has TRBV19 and TRBJ1-2; D is ambiguous. The CDR3 contains 12 residues. Germline V CDR1 and CDR2: LNHDA, SQIVND (reference sequence). V lost 2 bases, J lost 3 bases, and 4 bases lay in between. CDR3 amino acids: CASSIRYYGYTF. The CDR3 DNA reads TGTGCCAGTAGTATACGGTACTATGGCTACACCTTC.

The V and J genes are TRBV5-8 and TRBJ1-2, with 7 bases that match TRBD1. V shed 2 bases, J shed 4 bases, and the junction held 8 bases outside the gene matches. The germline V gene has CDR1 SGHTS and CDR2 YDEGEE. The CDR3 is 15 residues long. The CDR3 sequence is CASSLGQVQGYGYTF. Written as DNA, the CDR3 is TGTGCCAGCAGCTTAGGACAGGTACAGGGCTATGGCTACACCTTC.

This sequence joins TRBV10-1 and TRBJ2-5, with 11 bases fitting TRBD2. The CDR3 covers 14 residues. Germline CDR1 is WNHNN and CDR2 is SYGVQD (reference sequence). J lost 5 bases, V lost 4 bases, and 3 bases had no gene match. CDR3 in DNA: TGCGCCAGCAGTGTACTAGCGGGGGATGAGACCCAGTACTTC. It specifies CASSVLAGDETQYF.

The genes are TRBV5-4 and TRBJ1-2; no reliable D call. Trimming removed 3 bases from V and 6 bases from J, with 6 bases in between. Looked up from germline, CDR1 is SGHNT and CDR2 is YYREEE (reference sequence). The CDR3 is made up of 11 amino acids. CDR3 region: CASSYEDGYTF. In DNA form, the CDR3 reads TGTGCCAGCAGCTATGAGGATGGCTACACCTTC.

V usage is TRBV4-1 and J usage is TRBJ1-4; 7 bases align to TRBD1. J lost 8 bases, V lost 0 bases, and 9 bases had no gene match. CDR3 length: 16 amino acids. Per germline, CDR1 MGHRA and CDR2 YSYEKL. The CDR3 DNA reads TGCGCCAGCAGCCAAGATAAGGCAGGGGGATTGGAAAAACTGTTTTTT. Its translation is CASSQDKAGGLEKLFF.

The chain uses TRBV5-1 and TRBJ2-3, with 10 bases lining up with TRBD2. The CDR3 loop spans 15 amino acids. Trimming took 3 bases from V and 2 from J; bases not matched to a gene: 3. Germline CDR1 is SGHRS and CDR2 is YFSETQ. CDR3 protein: CASSSSGGNTDTQYF. In DNA, the CDR3 is TGCGCCAGCAGCTCTAGCGGGGGAAACACAGATACGCAGTATTTT.

The chain recombines TRBV19 with TRBJ1-2; D not certain. The V and J ends lost 3 bases and 13 bases respectively, with 12 bases between them. The CDR3 extends over 11 amino acids. CDR1 and CDR2 from the germline V gene are LNHDA and SQIVND (reference sequence). The CDR3 coding sequence is TGTGCCAGTAGTATGGGGAGATTTAGCACCTTC. The encoded protein is CASSMGRFSTF.

In this sample, this clone turned up once. V usage is TRBV30 and J usage is TRBJ1-4; weak D call: TRBD1 (6 bases). V lost 3 bases, J lost 6 bases, and 14 bases lay in between. Germline values: CDR1 GTSNPN, CDR2 SVGIG (reference sequence). CDR3 length: 14 residues. The CDR3 protein is CAWSRQERDEKLFF. The CDR3 region has the DNA TGTGCCTGGAGCCGACAGGAGAGGGATGAAAAACTGTTTTTT. The full variable domain, in which reference TRBV30 and TRBJ1-4 provide the parts outside the CDR3, is SQTIHQWPATLVQPVGSPLSLECTVEGTSNPNLYWYRQAAGRGLQLLFYSVGIGQISSEVPQNLSASRPQDRQFILSSKKLLLSDSGFYLCAWSRQERDEKLFFGSGTQLSVL.

V and J are TRBV11-2 and TRBJ1-2; 8 bases fit TRBD1. V shed 5 bases, J shed 5 bases, and the junction held 10 bases outside the gene matches. The CDR3 has 15 residues. The germline V gene encodes CDR1 SGHAT and CDR2 FQNNGV. The CDR3 DNA reads as TGTGCCAGCAGCCCTGGCCCGACAGGGGATTATGGCTACACCTTC. Translating gives CASSPGPTGDYGYTF. The entire variable domain, with the rest obtained from reference TRBV11-2 and TRBJ1-2, is as follows: EAGVAQSPRYKIIEKRQSVAFWCNPISGHATLYWYQQILGQGPKLLIQFQNNGVVDDSQLPKDRFSAERLKGVDSTLKIQPAKLEDSAVYLCASSPGPTGDYGYTFGSGTRLTVV.